This T cell receptor beta chain is drawn from a study of shared clonotypes between healthy human individuals. The V gene's germline CDR1 is SGDLS and CDR2 YYNGEE. The CDR3 runs to 17 residues. Unmatched junction bases numbered 12, after V lost 4 bases and J lost 3 bases. Caucasian adults living in Nashville, Tennessee, provided all samples. Clones were read by immunoSEQ multiplex PCR, and TCRdb kept only the in-frame ones, dropping some. The profile shows about a million clones, 77% of them singletons. This sequence originates from a man younger than 30 in good health. Some clones in this sample may be carry-over from other donors' samples. Sequencing was done on a sample of memory CD4+ T cells from PBMCs. Specified subset: CD45RA-negative fraction. The V and J genes are TRBV9 and TRBJ1-3, with TRBD1 identical over 8 bases. Written as DNA, the CDR3 is TGTGCCAGCAGCCAAGGAGGGACAGGACCGTTTGGAAACACCATATATTTT. It encodes CASSQGGTGPFGNTIYF.